This entry describes one TCR beta chain. The antigen is not known. The data belong to a study of blood T cells in healthy people across ages. Findings and caveats of the study: Per million T cells, TCR beta diversity dropped about linearly as age rose. Expanded clonotype shifts may have been confounded, as the donors had an unknown CMV status.

The use of a sample-barcoded 5' primer and a J-beta primer mix characterized a second PCR of roughly 6 to 11 cycles. At least 2.5 million CDR3-containing paired-end reads were obtained per sample. TCRdb ran MiXCR on the 5' RACE reads and lists one entry per CDR3 protein. Of some 800,000 distinct CDR3 sequences in the sample, around 25% were seen once. The V gene's germline CDR1 is LGHNA and CDR2 YNFKEQ. CDR3 length: 17 residues. The V and J ends lost 2 bases and 9 bases respectively, with 23 bases between them. The same sample was also used in a study of T cells of mothers and their children. According to that study: Over 8 million TCR beta CDR3 reads were obtained from each mother, and about 2.9 million from each child.

The material sequenced was blood. The rearrangement uses TRBV4-2 and TRBJ2-1; maybe TRBD1 (6 bases). The source of this sequence is a boy aged 5-17 years in good health. Here the CDR3 DNA reads TGTGCCAGCAGCCAATATTTTGGTGTCCAGGGGCGAGGTGAGCAGTTCTTC. As protein: CASSQYFGVQGRGEQFF.